Reported below is one TCR beta chain. The antigen is not known. This entry is derived from a study of blood T cells in healthy people across ages. Combining a sample-barcoded 5' primer with a J-beta primer mix, a second PCR ran for roughly 6 to 12 cycles. TCRdb re-derived calls from the 5' RACE reads in MiXCR, one entry per CDR3 protein. The sample has about 930,000 distinct CDR3 sequences; about 29% are singletons. CDR1 is SQVTM and CDR2 is ANQGSEA in the germline V gene. The CDR3 extends over 12 amino acids. Study-level points and caveats: Estimates of diversity drawn from one million T cells were considered underestimates.

These same records also appear under a second study, on T cells of mothers and their children. As that report states: In this cohort, donors were three healthy Caucasian mothers plus their six children. It was related mother-child pairs that showed slightly higher overlap than unrelated pairs, without reaching significance. Persistent microchimeric T cell clones were not found at ~100 per million sensitivity.

The V and J genes are TRBV29-1 and TRBJ2-4, with a possible D match to TRBD1 (5 bases). The end of the DNA aligns better with TRBJ2-7, so the J call may be wrong. The origin of this receptor is a woman aged 40 to 50 in good health. Material: blood. CDR3: CSVWVQEGEQYF. DNA of the CDR3: TGCAGCGTGTGGGTACAGGAAGGCGAGCAGTACTTC.